A single sample is the source of the 18 T cell receptor beta chains below, sequenced in a study of cytomegalovirus exposure and HLA in healthy donors. It was with 60 Vbeta and 13 Jbeta primers that the PCR ran. The repertoire was sequenced with immunoSEQ multiplex PCR; TCRdb's copy has only in-frame clones and lacks some. Its table records 130,000 or so clones. Source material: PBMCs. These receptors originate from a woman in her 40s in good health and CMV-seronegative.

This clone is labeled medium-sized based on frequency. J is TRBJ2-1 and V is TRBV6-1, with TRBD2 matching over 12 bases. Unmatched junction bases numbered 12, after V lost 2 bases and J lost 7 bases. In germline, CDR1 is MNHNS, CDR2 SASEGT. This CDR3 has 18 amino acids. CDR3 bases: TGTGCCAGCAGTGAACTAGCGGGGGGGCTGGGGCTAAGGAATGAGCAGTTCTTC. Encoded protein: CASSELAGGLGLRNEQFF.

V usage is TRBV29-1 and J usage is TRBJ1-1; D is unresolved. There are 14 residues in the CDR3. V was cut by 7 bases and J by 0 bases, with 15 bases left in between. CDR1 is SQVTM and CDR2 is ANQGSEA in the germline V gene. This chain's CDR3 is CSAPPQDLNTEAFF. Here the CDR3 DNA reads TGCAGCGCTCCCCCCCAGGACTTGAACACTGAAGCTTTCTTT.

This chain joins TRBV7-2 and TRBJ2-7; the D is unclear. The CDR3 spans 14 residues. Germline assignment: CDR1 SGHTA and CDR2 FQGNSA. V was cut by 4 bases and J by 1 base, with 11 bases left in between. CDR3 sequence (DNA): TGTGCCAGCAGCTGGGCGAGCCTTTCCTACGAGCAGTACTTC. This gives the protein CASSWASLSYEQYF. Combining the CDR3 with reference TRBV7-2 and TRBJ2-7 gives the whole variable domain GAGVSQSPSNKVTEKGKDVELRCDPISGHTALYWYRQSLGQGLEFLIYFQGNSAPDKSGLPSDRFSAERTGGSVSTLTIQRTQQEDSAVYLCASSWASLSYEQYFGPGTRLTVT.

The chain couples TRBV2 to TRBJ2-5, with 7 bases fitting TRBD2. Losses at the gene ends were 3 bases for V and 5 bases for J; bases not matched to a gene: 6. The CDR3 sequence is 14 residues long. Per the germline V gene, CDR1 is SNHLY and CDR2 is FYNNEI. CDR3 sequence: CASSEAGVRETQYF. In nucleotides, the CDR3 is TGTGCCAGCAGTGAGGCGGGGGTGAGGGAGACCCAGTACTTC.

The chain couples TRBV10-3 to TRBJ2-3; perhaps TRBD2 as D (7 bases). There are 14 residues in the CDR3. V shed 2 bases and J shed 4 bases, with 10 bases lying between them. Germline V lookup: CDR1 ENHRY, CDR2 SYGVKD. The CDR3 here is CAISERGGADTQYF. CDR3 nucleotide sequence: TGTGCCATCAGTGAGAGAGGGGGGGCAGATACGCAGTATTTT.

This chain links TRBV19 with TRBJ1-1, with 9 bases aligning to TRBD1. V shed 4 bases and J 5 bases; nucleotides not matched to a gene: 5. Germline assignment: CDR1 LNHDA and CDR2 SQIVND (reference sequence). This CDR3 spans 14 amino acids. CDR3 sequence: CASSTQGAWTEAFF. The CDR3 DNA reads as TGTGCCAGTAGTACACAGGGGGCTTGGACTGAAGCTTTCTTT. Complete variable domain (other parts from reference TRBV19 and TRBJ1-1): DGGITQSPKYLFRKEGQNVTLSCEQNLNHDAMYWYRQDPGQGLRLIYYSQIVNDFQKGDIAEGYSVSREKKESFPLTVTSAQKNPTAFYLCASSTQGAWTEAFFGQGTRLTVV.

This chain uses TRBV9 with TRBJ2-7; weak D call: TRBD1 (5 bases). With 1 base removed from V and 2 bases from J, the gap between germline ends came to 25 bases. Germline V gene data show CDR1 as SGDLS and CDR2 as YYNGEE. This CDR3 has 19 residues. In DNA, the CDR3 is TGTGCCAGCAGCGTACCCCCAGGGTGCTTGAGGATTCTTGCCTACGAGCAGTACGTC. The encoded protein is CASSVPPGCLRILAYEQYV.

The V call is TRBV28, the J call TRBJ2-7; D possibly corresponds to TRBD1 (6 bases). The germline V and J ends were trimmed by 6 bases and 3 bases, with 12 bases remaining between them. The V gene's germline CDR1 is MDHEN and CDR2 SYDVKM. The CDR3 spans 13 residues. The DNA for the CDR3 is TGTGCCAGCAGCTCCGGGACATACTACGAGCAGTACTTC. Encoded protein: CASSSGTYYEQYF.

The genes are TRBV2 and TRBJ2-2; TRBD2 might be the D (5 bases). Germline values: CDR1 SNHLY, CDR2 FYNNEI. V was shortened by 4 bases and J by 1 base, with 10 bases between the two germline ends. This CDR3 region has 15 residues. The CDR3 protein is CASSGLAGNTGELFF. CDR3 DNA: TGTGCCAGCAGTGGGCTAGCAGGGAACACCGGGGAGCTGTTTTTT. The full variable domain, its missing parts supplied by reference TRBV2 and TRBJ2-2, is EPEVTQTPSHQVTQMGQEVILRCVPISNHLYFYWYRQILGQKVEFLVSFYNNEISEKSEIFDDQFSVERPDGSNFTLKIRSTKLEDSAMYFCASSGLAGNTGELFFGEGSRLTVL.

The gene calls are TRBV10-3 and TRBJ1-1; 8 bases agree with TRBD1. Germline loops: CDR1 ENHRY, CDR2 SYGVKD. V was pared by 2 bases and J by 1 base, with 9 bases of the junction left unmatched. The length of the CDR3 is 17 residues. The CDR3 sequence is CAISERTGGRGNTEAFF. The CDR3 nucleotides read TGTGCCATCAGTGAGAGAACAGGGGGACGGGGGAACACTGAAGCTTTCTTT.

The genes are TRBV9 and TRBJ1-6; 7 bases line up with TRBD1. The CDR3 consists of 17 residues. Germline CDR1 SGDLS, CDR2 YYNGEE. V lost 4 bases and J lost 11; bases outside the gene matches: 18. The CDR3 DNA sequence: TGTGCCAGCAGCTTGAGGACAGGTTGGGAGTTTGAGGCACCCCTCCACTTT. Protein product: CASSLRTGWEFEAPLHF.

V gene TRBV4-2 combines with J gene TRBJ1-1; D is possibly TRBD1 (5 bases). The CDR3 totals 17 residues. Germline assignment: CDR1 LGHNA and CDR2 YNFKEQ. Trimming took 0 bases from V and 1 from J, leaving 15 bases between them. DNA of the CDR3: TGTGCCAGCAGCCAAGATTGGGGTGACAGCGAGAACACTGAAGCTTTCTTT. Amino acids: CASSQDWGDSENTEAFF.

This chain links TRBV2 with TRBJ2-5, with 10 bases that match TRBD2. The trim removed 10 bases at V and 4 bases at J, leaving 12 bases unmatched. The CDR3 totals 15 residues. Germline CDR1 SNHLY, CDR2 FYNNEI. The CDR3 region has the DNA TGTGCCAACGTTTTACCGGCTAGCGGGGGAGAGACCCAGTACTTC. Its protein product is CANVLPASGGETQYF.

The chain has TRBV7-2 and TRBJ2-7, with D tentatively TRBD1 (5 bases). V was shortened by 6 bases and J by 0 bases, with 12 bases between the two germline ends. The CDR3 is 14 amino acids. Looked up from germline, CDR1 is SGHTA and CDR2 is FQGNSA. CDR3: CASRVDRASYEQYV. The DNA of the CDR3 is TGTGCCAGCAGAGTCGACAGAGCCTCCTACGAGCAGTACGTC.

This sequence joins TRBV2 and TRBJ1-1, with D maybe TRBD1 (5 bases). The CDR3 is made up of 14 amino acids. Trimming took 5 bases from V and 1 from J, leaving 11 bases between them. Germline CDR1 reads SNHLY; CDR2 reads FYNNEI. This chain's CDR3 is CASSPGLANTEAFF. CDR3 coding DNA: TGTGCCAGCAGTCCGGGACTAGCGAACACTGAAGCTTTCTTT.

The V gene is TRBV28, the J gene TRBJ2-7; tentatively, D is TRBD2 (5 bases). The CDR3 totals 16 residues. Germline V CDR1 and CDR2: MDHEN, SYDVKM. V lost 6 bases and J lost 1, with 19 bases in between. The DNA of the CDR3 is TGTGCCAGCAGCCCCGTTTCCGGGATGGGGTCCTACGAGCAGTACTTC. It translates to CASSPVSGMGSYEQYF. Drawing the rest from reference TRBV28 and TRBJ2-7, the complete variable domain is DVKVTQSSRYLVKRTGEKVFLECVQDMDHENMFWYRQDPGLGLRLIYFSYDVKMKEKGDIPEGYSVSREKKERFSLILESASTNQTSMYLCASSPVSGMGSYEQYFGPGTRLTVT.

The chain joins TRBV28 to TRBJ1-6; tentative D call: TRBD1 (6 bases). This CDR3 spans 15 amino acids. The ends were cut back, 6 bases at V and 6 bases at J, with 15 bases in the middle. Per the germline V gene, CDR1 is MDHEN and CDR2 is SYDVKM. CDR3 sequence (DNA): TGTGCCAGCAGGTCCACAGGGCCCGCTAATTCACCCCTCCACTTT. It encodes CASRSTGPANSPLHF.

The chain combines TRBV5-1 with TRBJ2-5, with D perhaps matching TRBD2 (5 bases). Trimming removed 2 bases at V and 4 bases at J, with 12 bases between. Per the germline V gene, CDR1 is SGHRS and CDR2 is YFSETQ. This CDR3 has 14 residues. CDR3 residues: CASSLQVEGETQYF. CDR3 DNA: TGCGCCAGCAGCTTACAAGTAGAGGGAGAGACCCAGTACTTC.